The rows below give T cell receptor beta chains drawn from one sample of a study of persistence of HIV-infected CD4 T cells. Profiled with immunoSEQ multiplex PCR; TCRdb holds only in-frame clones, not every one. The table records approximately 34,000 clones, around four fifths of them present only once. Their antigens remain unidentified. Sequences were derived from CD4+ T cells sorted from PBMCs after roughly 18-hour stimulation, sampled from a patient who received antiretroviral therapy. These receptors were taken from an adult woman with HIV who was CMV-seropositive. Both conserved end residues are part of each CDR3. A D gene is named only where the DNA matches it firmly. For some rows the clone size is stated as once, few or many, or as a class when expanded; others skip it.

d_gene,v_gene,abundance,CDR3aa
.,TRBV4-1,.,CASSQGGSNYGYTF
.,TRBV27,.,CASSSQSGYNEQFF
.,TRBV6-6,once,CASRLSYEQYF
.,TRBV3-1/TRBV3-2,once,CASSRGRLTVGEQFF
.,TRBV5-1,.,CASSQDSDEQYF
TRBD1,TRBV5-1,.,CATSPGTGSWNTEAFF
.,TRBV6-1,few,CASSEGVTGELFF
.,TRBV7-2,.,CASSFAVVSNQPQHF
.,TRBV6-2/TRBV6-3,once,CASSFPSGLIRHQYF
.,TRBV29-1,.,CSVHTGTPWVNYGYTF
TRBD1,TRBV20-1,.,CSASQDRVAFF
TRBD1,TRBV30,.,CAWSGQGDTEAFF
TRBD1,TRBV28,.,CASLRTGLVNTEAFF
TRBD1,TRBV27,.,CASSLGGRDRDLNTEAFF
TRBD2,TRBV19,.,CASSSPGRGDTYEQYF
TRBD2,TRBV5-1,.,CASSLGLATYEQYF
TRBD1,TRBV27,.,CASSLRDSNYGYTF
TRBD1,TRBV4-3,.,CASSPSGQGTDQPQHF
.,TRBV5-5,.,CASSLSRGREKLFF
.,TRBV5-1,.,CASSLAPAQETQYF
.,TRBV3-1/TRBV3-2,.,CASLGTHGYTF
.,TRBV7-9,.,CASSRGTVQETQYF
.,TRBV19,.,CASSISGTVSYNEQFF
.,TRBV2,.,CASNQGPRITEAFF
.,TRBV5-1,.,CASSSRGSEQYF
TRBD1,TRBV5-4,.,CASSADRELTGELFF
.,TRBV6-5,.,CASRREGGEQFF
TRBD2,TRBV7-6,.,CASSPYPGTSGIQEQFF
.,TRBV7-2,.,CASSFVSQNYGYTF
.,TRBV7-3,once,CASSLMGSGEQYF
.,TRBV19,.,CASSITTGPYEQYF
.,TRBV9,.,CASSVTGTQPQHF
.,TRBV5-1,.,CASSRDNPYEQYF
.,TRBV4-3,.,CASSQVVRNTIYF
TRBD1,TRBV2,.,CASSRRPGTDNEQFF
.,TRBV14,.,CASSQGYGYTF
.,TRBV19,.,CASTLSGFRGRAFF
.,TRBV25-1,.,CASSEYSSSYNEQFF
.,TRBV25-1,.,CASSYAGRGGVLGYTF
TRBD1,TRBV18,.,CASSLTGGDQPQHF
.,TRBV7-8,once,CASSFGPDQPQHF
.,TRBV6-5,.,CASLKQADSNQPQHF
TRBD1,TRBV27,.,CASRRQGEGTEAFF
TRBD1,TRBV5-8,.,CASSLGQGLNYGYTF
TRBD1,TRBV9,.,CASSVATGGNTDTQYF
.,TRBV2,once,CASTIGRTVGGYTF
.,TRBV2,.,CASNSDVHTGELFF
TRBD2,TRBV28,.,CASGTSTYNEQFF
.,TRBV9,.,CASSVKSDPDTEAFF